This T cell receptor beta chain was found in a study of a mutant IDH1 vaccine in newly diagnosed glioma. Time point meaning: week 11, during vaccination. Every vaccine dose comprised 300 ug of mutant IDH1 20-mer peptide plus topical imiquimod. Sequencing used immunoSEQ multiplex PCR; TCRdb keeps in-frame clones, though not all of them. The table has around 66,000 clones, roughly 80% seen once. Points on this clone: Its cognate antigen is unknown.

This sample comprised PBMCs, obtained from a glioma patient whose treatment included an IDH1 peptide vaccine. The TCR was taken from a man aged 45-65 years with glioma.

The CDR3 sequence: CASSPNLGTSVYEQYF. The CDR3 DNA follows: TGTGCCAGCAGCCCCAACCTGGGAACGTCTGTCTACGAGCAGTACTTC. V gene TRBV5-6 combines with J gene TRBJ2-7; no reliable D call. V was pared by 4 bases and J by 3 bases, with 20 bases between. Germline assignment: CDR1 SGHDT and CDR2 YYEEEE. The CDR3 totals 16 residues.